This T cell receptor beta chain appears in the sequencing data of a study of Graves' ophthalmopathy and Graves' hyperthyroidism. As concerns this clonotype: Its target is unknown.

Germline CDR1 and CDR2: LNHDA and SQIVND (reference sequence). V was cut by 9 bases and J by 3 bases, with 12 bases left in between. CDR3 length: 12 amino acids. Study observations and caveats: It was with approximately 70% sensitivity and about 73% specificity that the model predicted ophthalmopathy progression. Most clonotypes expanded in thyroid above 0.001 frequency were present in blood too.

The authors amplified TCR beta CDR3 regions, and they did so from RNA transcripts for repertoire sequencing. HTBI primers were used in a first-round RT-PCR, which preceded a second-round multiplex PCR. TCRdb passed the multiplex PCR reads through MiXCR, listing each CDR3 protein once. The data contain more than 550,000 distinct CDR3 sequences, about two fifths of them singletons. Additional autoimmune diseases, uncontrolled infections, pregnancy or lactation disqualified patients. Diagnoses were established from clinical symptoms, serum thyroxine, TRAb, thyroid ultrasound and orbital computed tomography.

The sample comprised peripheral blood. The J gene is TRBJ2-7, the V gene TRBV19; possibly TRBD2 for D (5 bases). The clonotype was recovered from an adult man with Graves' ophthalmopathy. The CDR3 loop is CASSHGGYEQYF. Here the CDR3 DNA reads TGTGCCAGCAGCCATGGAGGCTACGAGCAGTACTTC.